The sequence of this T cell receptor beta chain was determined in a study of T-cell memory formation after mild COVID-19. J gave up 5 bases and V 3 bases, and 10 bases lay outside the gene matches. The CDR3 spans 16 residues. Germline-derived CDR1 and CDR2 are LGHDT and YNNKEL (reference sequence). One entry per CDR3 protein, called by TCRdb with MiXCR from the 5' RACE reads. This sample carries 210,000 or so distinct CDR3 sequences, about 10% of them seen once, and the ten largest clones take approximately 3%. This chain joins TRBV3-1 and TRBJ2-5; 9 bases align to TRBD1. Sequencing used PBMCs or a T cell subset sorted from them (not recorded which). The receptor comes from a man between 18 and 29 years old who had mild COVID-19 (a few samples of this study predate the infection). Cell type and time point are not known. Here the CDR3 DNA reads TGTGCCAGCAGCCAGGGGACAGGGATTATGGGCGAGACCCAGTACTTC. Its protein is CASSQGTGIMGETQYF.